The 14 T cell receptor beta chains given below trace back to one sample, sequenced in a study of CD8 T cells in Susac syndrome. The authors reverse transcribed about 0.5 to 1 ug RNA with random hexamers. TCRdb ran MiXCR on the immunoSEQ multiplex PCR reads and lists one entry per CDR3 protein. The sample holds approximately 160,000 distinct CDR3 sequences, less than 95% seen once. Material for sequencing was CD4+ T cells from PBMCs. The receptors come from a human donor with multiple sclerosis.

V and J are TRBV6-5 and TRBJ2-7, with 7 bases aligning to TRBD1. The CDR3 loop spans 13 amino acids. V gave up 1 base and J gave up 6 bases; unmatched junction bases: 3. Germline V gene sequence: CDR1 MNHEY, CDR2 SVGAGI. This CDR3 is CASSYWTGSEQYF. CDR3 in DNA: TGTGCCAGCAGTTACTGGACAGGTAGCGAGCAGTACTTC.

The chain is built from TRBV4-1 and TRBJ2-1; D gene unclear. This CDR3 spans 16 amino acids. V was cut by 1 base and J by 3 bases, with 13 bases left in between. Per the germline V gene, CDR1 is MGHRA and CDR2 is YSYEKL. The CDR3 nucleotides are TGCGCCAGCAGCCAAGGACTCTCCGCGAGCTACAATGAGCAGTTCTTC. This encodes CASSQGLSASYNEQFF.

The chain recombines TRBV7-9 with TRBJ2-2; no reliable D call. The CDR3 totals 13 residues. CDR1 and CDR2 (germline): SEHNR, FQNEAQ (reference sequence). Trimming cost V 8 bases and J 3 bases, with 10 bases left between them. DNA of the CDR3: TGTGCCAGCGGGAAACGGGACACCGGGGAGCTGTTTTTT. Protein: CASGKRDTGELFF.

This rearrangement joins TRBV19 to TRBJ1-5; TRBD1 agrees at 8 bases. The V gene's germline CDR1 is LNHDA and CDR2 SQIVND (reference sequence). V gave up 7 bases and J gave up 2 bases; unmatched junction bases: 1. The CDR3 covers 13 residues. CDR3 bases: TGTGCCAGTAAGGGACAGGGCAATCAGCCCCAGCATTTT. Amino acid sequence: CASKGQGNQPQHF.

The V call is TRBV20-1, the J call TRBJ2-5, with D perhaps being TRBD1 or TRBD2 (5 bases each). Germline lookup yields CDR1 DFQATT and CDR2 SNEGSKA (reference sequence). Trimming pared 4 bases from V and 4 bases from J, leaving 16 bases between. This CDR3 comprises 14 residues. CDR3 loop: CSATVGLGTETQYF. The CDR3, as DNA: TGCAGTGCTACCGTCGGTCTGGGGACAGAGACCCAGTACTTC.

The V gene is TRBV29-1, the J gene TRBJ1-2, with D perhaps TRBD1 (5 bases). Germline-derived CDR1 and CDR2 are SQVTM and ANQGSEA. CDR3 length: 11 residues. Trimming left V 7 bases short and J 8 bases short, with 14 bases between. The CDR3 reads CSGGDSRGYTF. Written as DNA, the CDR3 is TGCAGCGGAGGGGACTCCCGAGGCTACACCTTC.

V gene TRBV6-6 combines with J gene TRBJ2-1; 7 bases align to TRBD2. Germline V gene lookup returns CDR1 MNHNY and CDR2 SVGAGI (reference sequence). The V segment lost 5 bases and the J segment 6 bases; nucleotides outside the gene matches: 10. The CDR3 extends over 15 amino acids. The CDR3 reads CASSPSGIGLNEQFF. Written as DNA, the CDR3 is TGTGCCAGCAGTCCGAGCGGGATTGGGCTCAATGAGCAGTTCTTC.

The rearrangement uses TRBV30 and TRBJ1-1; TRBD1 agrees at 9 bases. The CDR3 totals 11 residues. The germline V gene encodes CDR1 GTSNPN and CDR2 SVGIG (reference sequence). With 5 bases clipped from V and 11 bases from J, the junction kept 6 bases outside the gene matches. The CDR3 coding sequence is TGTGCCTGGGGGGTACAGGGGGCGGCTTTCTTT. Protein sequence: CAWGVQGAAFF.

V gene TRBV25-1 combines with J gene TRBJ2-4; TRBD1 agrees at 7 bases. Germline CDR1 MGHDK, CDR2 SYGVNS. V was clipped by 1 base and J by 6 bases; unmatched bases: 6. The CDR3 is 15 residues long. CDR3 loop: CASSELGQEPNIQYF. CDR3 sequence (DNA): TGTGCCAGCAGTGAATTAGGACAGGAGCCAAACATTCAGTACTTC.

The V call is TRBV12-3 or TRBV12-4, the J call TRBJ1-1; D is undetermined. The CDR3 totals 16 residues. V lost 3 bases to trimming and J lost 5 bases, with 19 bases between them. The chain's CDR3 is CASSLFLEPGGTEAFF. The CDR3, as DNA: TGTGCCAGCAGTTTGTTTCTGGAACCAGGAGGGACTGAAGCTTTCTTT.

This chain connects TRBV28 to TRBJ2-1; 13 positions match TRBD2. CDR1 is MDHEN, CDR2 SYDVKM, per germline. With 6 bases clipped from V and 2 bases from J, the junction kept 7 bases outside the gene matches. The CDR3 extends over 17 amino acids. Here the CDR3 reads CASSRLLAGGTYNEQFF. The CDR3 DNA is TGTGCCAGCAGCCGACTACTAGCGGGAGGGACCTACAATGAGCAGTTCTTC.

This clonotype was seen a few times. The chain is built from TRBV25-1 and TRBJ2-6; perhaps D is TRBD1 or TRBD2 (5 bases each). V lost 5 bases to trimming and J lost 0 bases, with 11 bases between them. This CDR3 comprises 16 residues. CDR1 MGHDK and CDR2 SYGVNS come from the germline V gene. CDR3 residues: CASSLPGTSGANVLTF. The CDR3 DNA reads as TGTGCCAGCAGTCTCCCGGGGACCTCTGGGGCCAACGTCCTGACTTTC.

The chain combines TRBV7-9 with TRBJ2-4, with D possibly TRBD1 on 6 matching bases. V lost 10 bases to trimming and J lost 2 bases, with 12 bases between them. The CDR3 runs 13 residues. Germline V gene lookup returns CDR1 SEHNR and CDR2 FQNEAQ (reference sequence). The CDR3 sequence: CATDRQSKNIQYF. In nucleotides, the CDR3 is TGTGCCACAGACAGGCAGTCCAAAAACATTCAGTACTTC.

CDR3 nucleotide sequence: TGTGCCAGCTCACGAGGGACAGGTGAGACCGCTTTCTTT. It encodes CASSRGTGETAFF. The chain employs TRBV18 and TRBJ1-1, with TRBD1 matching 8 bases. Trimming took 4 bases from V and 11 from J; bases not matched to a gene: 9. The CDR3 has 13 amino acids. Germline V lookup: CDR1 KGHSH, CDR2 LQKENI.